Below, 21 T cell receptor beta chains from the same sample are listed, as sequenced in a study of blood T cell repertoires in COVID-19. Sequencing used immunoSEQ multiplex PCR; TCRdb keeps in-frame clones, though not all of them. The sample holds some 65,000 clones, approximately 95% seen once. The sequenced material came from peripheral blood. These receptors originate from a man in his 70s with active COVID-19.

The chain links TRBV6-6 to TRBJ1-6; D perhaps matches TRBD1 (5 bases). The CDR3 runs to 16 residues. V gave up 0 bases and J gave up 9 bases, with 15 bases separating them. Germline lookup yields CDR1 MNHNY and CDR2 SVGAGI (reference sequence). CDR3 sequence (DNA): TGTGCCAGCAGTTACTCGATTGGGTGGAGGGGTTCACCCCTCCACTTT. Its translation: CASSYSIGWRGSPLHF.

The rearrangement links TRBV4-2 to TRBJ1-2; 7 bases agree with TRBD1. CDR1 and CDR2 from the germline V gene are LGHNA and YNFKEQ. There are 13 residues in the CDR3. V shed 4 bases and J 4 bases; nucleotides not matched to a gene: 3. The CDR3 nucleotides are TGTGCCAGCAGCCCGTGGGACAGCTATGGCTACACCTTC. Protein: CASSPWDSYGYTF.

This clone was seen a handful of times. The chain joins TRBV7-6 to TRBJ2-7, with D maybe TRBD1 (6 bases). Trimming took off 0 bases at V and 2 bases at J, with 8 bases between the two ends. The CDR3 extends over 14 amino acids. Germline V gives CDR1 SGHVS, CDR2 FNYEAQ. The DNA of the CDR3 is TGTGCCAGCAGCTTAGCCCAGGGGCCCTACGAGCAGTACTTC. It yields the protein CASSLAQGPYEQYF.

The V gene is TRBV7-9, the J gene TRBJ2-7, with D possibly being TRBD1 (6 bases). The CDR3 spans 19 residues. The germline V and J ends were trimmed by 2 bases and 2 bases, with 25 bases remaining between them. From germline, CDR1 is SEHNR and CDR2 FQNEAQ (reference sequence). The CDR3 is CASSLYPEGNRESTYEQYV. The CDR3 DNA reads TGTGCCAGCAGCTTATACCCTGAGGGCAACAGGGAGAGCACCTACGAGCAGTACGTC.

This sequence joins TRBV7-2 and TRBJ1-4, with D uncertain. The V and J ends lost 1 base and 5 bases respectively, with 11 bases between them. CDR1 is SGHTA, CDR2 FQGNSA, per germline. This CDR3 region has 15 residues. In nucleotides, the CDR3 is TGTGCCAGCAGCTTAGGTGGAGGACGGAATGAAAAACTGTTTTTT. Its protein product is CASSLGGGRNEKLFF.

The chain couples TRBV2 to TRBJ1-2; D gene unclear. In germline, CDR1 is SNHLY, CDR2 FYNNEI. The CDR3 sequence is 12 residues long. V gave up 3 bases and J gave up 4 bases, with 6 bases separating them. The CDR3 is CASSDSGYGYTF. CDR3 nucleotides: TGTGCCAGCAGTGATAGCGGCTATGGCTACACCTTC.

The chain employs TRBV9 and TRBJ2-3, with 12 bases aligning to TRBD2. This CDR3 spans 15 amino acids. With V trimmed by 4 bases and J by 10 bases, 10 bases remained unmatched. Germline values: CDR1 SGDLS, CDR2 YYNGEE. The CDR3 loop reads CASSPLLAGGGAQYF. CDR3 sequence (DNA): TGTGCCAGCAGCCCCTTACTAGCGGGGGGAGGGGCGCAGTATTTT. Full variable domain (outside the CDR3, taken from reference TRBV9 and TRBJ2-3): DSGVTQTPKHLITATGQRVTLRCSPRSGDLSVYWYQQSLDQGLQFLIQYYNGEERAKGNILERFSAQQFPDLHSELNLSSLELGDSALYFCASSPLLAGGGAQYFGPGTRLTVL.

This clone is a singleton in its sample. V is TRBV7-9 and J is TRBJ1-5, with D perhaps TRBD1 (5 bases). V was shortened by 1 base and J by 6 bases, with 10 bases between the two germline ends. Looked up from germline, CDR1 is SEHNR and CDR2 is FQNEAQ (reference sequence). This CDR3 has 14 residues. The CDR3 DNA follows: TGTGCCAGCAGCTTAGGGGGCGTTTTTCAGCCCCAGCATTTT. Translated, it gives CASSLGGVFQPQHF.

The CDR3 is CASSFRPGTGGTGELFF. As DNA, the CDR3 is TGTGCCAGCAGCTTTAGACCCGGGACAGGTGGGACCGGGGAGCTGTTTTTT. V and J are TRBV7-2 and TRBJ2-2; 8 bases are shared with TRBD1. Germline V gives CDR1 SGHTA, CDR2 FQGNSA. This CDR3 has 17 amino acids. J lost 5 bases, V lost 3 bases, and 11 bases had no gene match.

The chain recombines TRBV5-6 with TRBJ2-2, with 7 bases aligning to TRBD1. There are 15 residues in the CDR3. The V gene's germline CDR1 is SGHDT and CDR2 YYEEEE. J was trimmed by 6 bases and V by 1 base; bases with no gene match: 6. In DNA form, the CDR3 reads TGTGCCAGCAGCTTGTATAACAGGGGTTCCGGGGAGCTGTTTTTT. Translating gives CASSLYNRGSGELFF. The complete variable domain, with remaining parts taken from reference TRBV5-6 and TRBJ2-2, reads DAGVTQSPTHLIKTRGQQVTLRCSPKSGHDTVSWYQQALGQGPQFIFQYYEEEERQRGNFPDRFSGHQFPNYSSELNVNALLLGDSALYLCASSLYNRGSGELFFGEGSRLTVL.

CDR3 DNA: TGTGCCAGCAGCATAAGGACAGGAGCCTACGAGCAGTACTTC. Encoded protein: CASSIRTGAYEQYF. The rearrangement joins TRBV7-9 to TRBJ2-7; 7 positions agree with TRBD1. There are 14 residues in the CDR3. Per the germline V gene, CDR1 is SEHNR and CDR2 is FQNEAQ (reference sequence). J was trimmed by 2 bases and V by 5 bases; bases with no gene match: 6.

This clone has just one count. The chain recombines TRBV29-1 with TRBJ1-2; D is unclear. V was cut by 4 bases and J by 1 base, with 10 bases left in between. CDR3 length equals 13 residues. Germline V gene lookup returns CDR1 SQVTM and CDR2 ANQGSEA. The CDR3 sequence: CSVGSRSNYGYTF. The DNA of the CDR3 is TGCAGCGTTGGATCGAGAAGTAACTATGGCTACACCTTC.

CDR3 sequence (DNA): TGTGCCAGCAGTTATGGGAGGAGAACCCAAAACATTCAGTACTTC. This gives the protein CASSYGRRTQNIQYF. The J gene is TRBJ2-4, the V gene TRBV6-2 or TRBV6-3; D perhaps matches TRBD2 (6 bases). Germline assignment: CDR1 MNHEY and CDR2 SVGEGT. Trimming stripped 3 bases from V and 5 bases from J, with 14 bases between. The CDR3 length is 15 residues.

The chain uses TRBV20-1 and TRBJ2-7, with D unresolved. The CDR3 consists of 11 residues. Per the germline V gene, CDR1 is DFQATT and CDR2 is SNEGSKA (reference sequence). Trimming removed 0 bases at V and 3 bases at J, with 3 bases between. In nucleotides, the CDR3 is TGCAGTGCTAGAGATCTCTACGAGCAGTACGTC. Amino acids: CSARDLYEQYV.

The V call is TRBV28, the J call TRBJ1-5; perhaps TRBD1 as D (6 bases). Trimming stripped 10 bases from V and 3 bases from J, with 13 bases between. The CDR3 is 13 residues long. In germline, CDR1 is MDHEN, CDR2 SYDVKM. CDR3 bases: TGTGCCAAACTTCCAGGGGACAATCAGCCCCAGCATTTT. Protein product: CAKLPGDNQPQHF.

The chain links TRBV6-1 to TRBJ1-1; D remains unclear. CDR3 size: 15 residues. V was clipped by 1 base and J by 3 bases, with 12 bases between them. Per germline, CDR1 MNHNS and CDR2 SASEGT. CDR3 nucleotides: TGTGCCAGCAGTGAAGATCGGGTTATGGACACTGAAGCTTTCTTT. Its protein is CASSEDRVMDTEAFF.

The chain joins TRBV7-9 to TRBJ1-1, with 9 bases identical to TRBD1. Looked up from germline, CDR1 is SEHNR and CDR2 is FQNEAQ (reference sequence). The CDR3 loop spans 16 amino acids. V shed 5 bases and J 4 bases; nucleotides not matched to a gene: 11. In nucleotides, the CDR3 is TGTGCCAGCAGCACACAGGGGGCGGAACGGGGCACTGAAGCTTTCTTT. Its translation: CASSTQGAERGTEAFF.

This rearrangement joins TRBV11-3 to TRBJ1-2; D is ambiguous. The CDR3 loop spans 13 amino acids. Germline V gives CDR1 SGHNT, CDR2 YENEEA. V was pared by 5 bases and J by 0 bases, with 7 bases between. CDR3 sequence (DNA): TGTGCCAGCAGCATCGTCCCTAACTATGGCTACACCTTC. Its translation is CASSIVPNYGYTF.

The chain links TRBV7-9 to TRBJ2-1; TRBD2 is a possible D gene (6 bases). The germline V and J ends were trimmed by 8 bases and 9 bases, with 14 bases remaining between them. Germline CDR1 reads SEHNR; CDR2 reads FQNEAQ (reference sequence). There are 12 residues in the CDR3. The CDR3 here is CASQTPGSEQFF. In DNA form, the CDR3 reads TGTGCCAGCCAAACCCCCGGGAGTGAGCAGTTCTTC.

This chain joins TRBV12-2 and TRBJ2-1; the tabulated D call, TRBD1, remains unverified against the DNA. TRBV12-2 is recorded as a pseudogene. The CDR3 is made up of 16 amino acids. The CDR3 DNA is TGTGCAAGTCGCTTAGCCCGGGGACAGGGATTCATTGAGCAGTTCTTC. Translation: CASRLARGQGFIEQFF.

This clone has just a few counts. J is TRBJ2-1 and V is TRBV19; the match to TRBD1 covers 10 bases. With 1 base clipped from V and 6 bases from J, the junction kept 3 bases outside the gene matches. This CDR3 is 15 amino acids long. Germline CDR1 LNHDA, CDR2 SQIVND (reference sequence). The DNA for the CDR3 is TGTGCCAGTAGTATAGGGGACAGGGGAGGCAATGAGCAGTTCTTC. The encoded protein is CASSIGDRGGNEQFF.